This TCR beta chain was sequenced during a study of blood T cell repertoires in COVID-19. The germline CDR1 and CDR2 sequences are SGHAT and FQNNGV. The CDR3 has 17 residues. V lost 7 bases, J lost 1 base, and 20 bases lay in between. Here immunoSEQ multiplex PCR was the method, and the copy in TCRdb shows in-frame clones only, minus some. This table holds roughly 250,000 clones, around 87% found once. The receptor was isolated from a woman younger than 45 with acute COVID-19. Input material: PBMCs or T cells enriched from blood (not recorded which). The chain joins TRBV11-2 to TRBJ2-1; D not resolved. The CDR3 loop reads CASTAKTRLKSYNEQFF. CDR3 sequence (DNA): TGTGCCAGCACCGCTAAGACGCGGCTTAAATCCTACAATGAGCAGTTCTTC.